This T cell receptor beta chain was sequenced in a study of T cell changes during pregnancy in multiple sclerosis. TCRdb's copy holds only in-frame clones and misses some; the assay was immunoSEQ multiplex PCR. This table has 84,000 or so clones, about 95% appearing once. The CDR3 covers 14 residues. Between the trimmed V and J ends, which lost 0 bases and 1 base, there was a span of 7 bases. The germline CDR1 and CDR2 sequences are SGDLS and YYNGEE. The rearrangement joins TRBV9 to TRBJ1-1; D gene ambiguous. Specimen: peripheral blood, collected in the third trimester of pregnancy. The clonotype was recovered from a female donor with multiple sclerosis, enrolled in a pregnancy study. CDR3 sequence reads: CASSVATANTEAFF. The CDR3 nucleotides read TGTGCCAGCAGCGTAGCTACAGCGAACACTGAAGCTTTCTTT.